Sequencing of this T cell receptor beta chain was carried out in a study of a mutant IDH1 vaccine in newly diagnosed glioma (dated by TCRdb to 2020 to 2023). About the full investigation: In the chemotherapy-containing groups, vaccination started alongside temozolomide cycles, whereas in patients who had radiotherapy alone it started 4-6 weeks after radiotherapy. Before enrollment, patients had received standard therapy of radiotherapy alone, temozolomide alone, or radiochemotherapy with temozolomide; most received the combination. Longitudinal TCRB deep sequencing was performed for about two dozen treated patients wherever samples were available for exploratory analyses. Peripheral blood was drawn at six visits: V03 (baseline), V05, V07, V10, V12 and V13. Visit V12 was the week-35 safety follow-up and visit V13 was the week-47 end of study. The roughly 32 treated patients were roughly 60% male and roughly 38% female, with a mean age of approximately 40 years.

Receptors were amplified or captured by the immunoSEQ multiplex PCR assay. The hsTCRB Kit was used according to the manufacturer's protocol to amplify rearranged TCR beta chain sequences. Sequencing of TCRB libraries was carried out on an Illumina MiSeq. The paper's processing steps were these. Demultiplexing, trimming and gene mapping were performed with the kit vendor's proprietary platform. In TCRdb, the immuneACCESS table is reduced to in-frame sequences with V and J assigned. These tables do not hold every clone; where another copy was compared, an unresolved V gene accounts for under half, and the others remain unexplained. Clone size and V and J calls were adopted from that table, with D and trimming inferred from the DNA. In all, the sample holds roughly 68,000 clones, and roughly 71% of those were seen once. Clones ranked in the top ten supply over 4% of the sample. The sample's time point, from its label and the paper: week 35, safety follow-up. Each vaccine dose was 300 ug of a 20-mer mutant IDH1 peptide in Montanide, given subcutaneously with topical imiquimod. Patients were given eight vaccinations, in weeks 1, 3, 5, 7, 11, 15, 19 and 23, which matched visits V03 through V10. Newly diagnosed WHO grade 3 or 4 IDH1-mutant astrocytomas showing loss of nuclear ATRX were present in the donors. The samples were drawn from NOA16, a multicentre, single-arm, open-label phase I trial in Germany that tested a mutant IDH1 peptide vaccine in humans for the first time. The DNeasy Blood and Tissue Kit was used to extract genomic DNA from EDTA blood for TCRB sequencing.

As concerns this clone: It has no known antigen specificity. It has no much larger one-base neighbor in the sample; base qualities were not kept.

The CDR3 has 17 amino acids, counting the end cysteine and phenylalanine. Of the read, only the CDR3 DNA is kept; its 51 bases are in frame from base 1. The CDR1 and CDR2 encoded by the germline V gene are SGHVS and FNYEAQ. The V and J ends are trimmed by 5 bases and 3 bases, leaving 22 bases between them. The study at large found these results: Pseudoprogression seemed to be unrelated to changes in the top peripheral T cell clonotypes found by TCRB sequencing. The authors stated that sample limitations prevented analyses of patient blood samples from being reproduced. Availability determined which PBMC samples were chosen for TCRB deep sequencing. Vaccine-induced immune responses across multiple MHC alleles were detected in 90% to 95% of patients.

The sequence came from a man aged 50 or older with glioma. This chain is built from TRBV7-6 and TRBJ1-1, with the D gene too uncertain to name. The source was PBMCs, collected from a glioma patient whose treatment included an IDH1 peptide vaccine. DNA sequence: TGTGCCAGCAGCCCCCCGGACGACCGGGTGAGGGACACTGAAGCTTTCTTT. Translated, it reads CASSPPDDRVRDTEAFF.